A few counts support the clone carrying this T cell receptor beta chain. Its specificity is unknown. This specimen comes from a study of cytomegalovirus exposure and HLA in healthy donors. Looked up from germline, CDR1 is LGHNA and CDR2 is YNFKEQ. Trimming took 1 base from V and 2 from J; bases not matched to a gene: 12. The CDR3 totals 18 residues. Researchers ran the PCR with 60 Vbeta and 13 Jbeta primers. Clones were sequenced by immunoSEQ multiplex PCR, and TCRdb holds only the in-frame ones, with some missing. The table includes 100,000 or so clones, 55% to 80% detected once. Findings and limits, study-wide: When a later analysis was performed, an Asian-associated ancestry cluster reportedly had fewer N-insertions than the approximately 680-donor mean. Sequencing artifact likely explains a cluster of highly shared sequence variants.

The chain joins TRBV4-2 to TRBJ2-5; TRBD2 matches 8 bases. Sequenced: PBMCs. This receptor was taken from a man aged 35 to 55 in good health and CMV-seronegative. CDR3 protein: CASSQGASAIAGQETQYF. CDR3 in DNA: TGTGCCAGCAGCCAAGGGGCGTCGGCGATAGCGGGGCAAGAGACCCAGTACTTC.